Each of the 30 T cell receptor beta chains below was sequenced from the same sample in a study of molecular identifiers for immune sequencing clone quantification. A single record per CDR3 protein comes from TCRdb applying MiXCR to the PCR reads. Of more than 450,000 distinct CDR3 sequences listed, around 25% are singletons. Sequencing input: naive CD8+ T cells from blood, with Jurkat cell RNA spiked in. The subset denotes: FACS-sorted CD8+CD4-CCR7+CD45RA+ naive T cells. The receptor set was obtained from a human donor in good health. Some libraries in this study had Jurkat cell RNA spiked in.

Written as DNA, the CDR3 is TGCGCCAGCAGCCAAGCCAGGGGGCCGAGCTCCTACGAGCAGTACTTC. The encoded protein is CASSQARGPSSYEQYF. The J gene is TRBJ2-7, the V gene TRBV4-3, with 8 bases aligning to TRBD1. The CDR3 consists of 16 residues. Looked up from germline, CDR1 is LGHNA and CDR2 is YSLEER. Trimming took 1 base from V and 0 from J; bases not matched to a gene: 5.

A remark on this clonotype: One end of the junction is discordant with germline, which a read error may explain. The chain couples TRBV28 to TRBJ2-6, with TRBD1 identical over 9 bases. The CDR3 totals 20 residues. Germline CDR1 is MDHEN and CDR2 is SYDVKM. DNA for the CDR3: TGTGCCAGCAGTGTATGGTGGGACAGGGATACTTTGGGAGGGGCCAACGTCCTGACTTTC. Translated, it gives CASSVWWDRDTLGGANVLTF.

The chain uses TRBV4-3 and TRBJ2-2; no clear D gene. Trimming removed 1 base at V and 4 bases at J, with 13 bases between. Germline V CDR1 and CDR2: LGHNA, YSLEER. The CDR3 runs 16 residues. The CDR3 reads CASSQGLGISTGELFF. CDR3 coding DNA: TGCGCCAGCAGCCAAGGGCTGGGTATAAGCACCGGGGAGCTGTTTTTT.

As concerns this clonotype: This may be a read error, as it is one base from a much larger clone. V is TRBV20-1 and J is TRBJ2-7; the match to TRBD2 covers 11 bases. CDR3 length equals 14 residues. V lost 1 base and J lost 4; bases outside the gene matches: 3. The germline gives CDR1 DFQATT, CDR2 SNEGSKA (reference sequence). The chain's CDR3 is CSARAASGRYEQYF. CDR3 in DNA: TGCAGTGCTAGAGCCGCTAGCGGGAGGTACGAGCAGTACTTC.

About this clonotype itself: At one end, the junction sequence differs from germline, possibly due to a read error. The V and J genes are TRBV10-3 and TRBJ2-7; 10 bases are a match to TRBD2. The CDR3 runs to 16 residues. CDR1 and CDR2 from the germline V gene are ENHRY and SYGVKD. This chain's CDR3 is CAISESASGSTYEQNF. Written as DNA, the CDR3 is TGTGCCATCAGTGAGTCGGCTAGCGGGAGTACCTACGAGCAGAACTTC.

This clonotype was recorded many times. The chain's CDR3 is CASSPTAPSKLFF. The CDR3 DNA sequence: TGTGCCAGCAGCCCTACTGCCCCGTCGAAGCTGTTTTTT. The chain links TRBV7-9 to TRBJ2-2; the D is unclear. Germline-derived CDR1 and CDR2 are SEHNR and FQNEAQ (reference sequence). The CDR3 consists of 13 residues. V was trimmed by 5 bases and J by 12 bases, leaving 16 bases between them.

The V call is TRBV4-1, the J call TRBJ2-7; either TRBD1 or TRBD2 may fit D (6 bases each). Trimming shortened V by 4 bases and J by 9 bases, and 19 bases separated the two germline ends. Germline lookup yields CDR1 MGHRA and CDR2 YSYEKL. The CDR3 runs 14 residues. In nucleotides, the CDR3 is TGCGCCAGCAGCCCCGGTTCGGGACAAGCGGGGCAGTACTTC. Translating it yields CASSPGSGQAGQYF.

This chain uses TRBV19 with TRBJ2-7; TRBD1 agrees at 7 bases. The germline V gene has CDR1 LNHDA and CDR2 SQIVND (reference sequence). Losses at the gene ends were 0 bases for V and 2 bases for J; bases not matched to a gene: 4. The CDR3 has 15 residues. The CDR3 bases are TGTGCCAGTAGTATAGACCAGGACAGGACCTACGAGCAGTACTTC. Translated, it gives CASSIDQDRTYEQYF.

This chain uses TRBV20-1 with TRBJ2-3; 10 bases align to TRBD2. The V gene's germline CDR1 is DFQATT and CDR2 SNEGSKA (reference sequence). The CDR3 has 20 amino acids. CDR3 sequence: CSPTTSGTTPSIPPTDTQYF. In DNA, the CDR3 is TGCAGCCCTACCACTAGCGGGACCACCCCGTCCATTCCTCCCACAGATACGCAGTATTTT.

This clonotype was seen a few times. The gene calls are TRBV5-3 and TRBJ2-4; D is perhaps TRBD2 (7 bases). TRBV5-3 counts as an open reading frame of uncertain function. CDR3 length equals 16 residues. The V end was cut by 2 bases, the J end by 7 bases, with 19 bases between. The DNA of the CDR3 is TGTGCCAGAAGCTTACCGCCGACGGGGGGCATCAACATTCAGTACTTC. Its translation: CARSLPPTGGINIQYF.

This clonotype was observed a handful of times. The chain is built from TRBV28 and TRBJ2-5; no firm D call. The CDR3 is made up of 15 amino acids. Germline values: CDR1 MDHEN, CDR2 SYDVKM. V was pared by 0 bases and J by 3 bases, with 11 bases between. The CDR3 DNA reads TGTGCCAGCAGTTTATGGTTCACCCCCAAAGAGACCCAGTACTTC. This translates into CASSLWFTPKETQYF.

There are many counts of this clonotype. V gene TRBV20-1 combines with J gene TRBJ2-3; 7 positions match TRBD2. This CDR3 comprises 14 residues. The germline V gene has CDR1 DFQATT and CDR2 SNEGSKA (reference sequence). The junction had 5 bases not matched to a gene; V was cut back by 0 bases and J by 5 bases. This CDR3 reads CSARDAGAIDTQYF. As DNA, the CDR3 is TGCAGTGCTAGAGATGCGGGAGCTATAGATACGCAGTATTTT.

This clonotype was counted a single time. The chain combines TRBV20-1 with TRBJ2-1; no firm D call. Germline-derived CDR1 and CDR2 are DFQATT and SNEGSKA (reference sequence). V gave up 3 bases and J gave up 8 bases, with 14 bases separating them. This CDR3 spans 13 amino acids. CDR3 residues: CSASRPAGDEQFF. The DNA of the CDR3 is TGCAGTGCTAGTAGACCGGCTGGCGATGAGCAGTTCTTC.

This clonotype was seen at least ten times. This chain uses TRBV28 with TRBJ2-7; D might be TRBD2 (6 bases). Trimming pared 2 bases from V and 3 bases from J, leaving 8 bases between. Germline CDR1 and CDR2: MDHEN and SYDVKM. The CDR3 extends over 13 amino acids. The CDR3 reads CASSLPGLYEQYF. As DNA, the CDR3 is TGTGCCAGCAGTTTACCGGGACTCTACGAGCAGTACTTC.

On this clonotype: The likely explanation is a read error, given a far larger clone one base away. The genes are TRBV28 and TRBJ2-7; 7 bases match TRBD1. Germline-derived CDR1 and CDR2 are MDHEN and SYDVKM. V gave up 6 bases and J gave up 0 bases; unmatched junction bases: 5. CDR3 length: 14 amino acids. The CDR3, as DNA: TGTGCCAGCAGACCGAGGACAGGCTCCTACGAGCAGTACTTC. This codes for CASRPRTGSYEQYF.

This clonotype was observed a handful of times. The chain recombines TRBV20-1 with TRBJ2-1, with 7 bases that match TRBD2. CDR3 length: 14 amino acids. Germline V gene lookup returns CDR1 DFQATT and CDR2 SNEGSKA (reference sequence). The ends lost 6 bases at V and 0 bases at J; junction bases unmatched: 5. The CDR3 spells CSAGGSYSYNEQFF. CDR3 nucleotide sequence: TGCAGTGCAGGCGGGAGCTACTCCTACAATGAGCAGTTCTTC.

As regards this clonotype: Being one base from a much bigger clone, this may be a read error. The chain joins TRBV7-6 to TRBJ2-1; D is perhaps TRBD1 (6 bases). This CDR3 has 17 amino acids. V was cut by 0 bases and J by 1 base, with 13 bases left in between. Germline CDR1 and CDR2: SGHVS and FNYEAQ. The chain's CDR3 is CASSLALGALSYNEQFF. CDR3 in DNA: TGTGCCAGCAGCTTAGCTTTGGGGGCCCTTTCCTACAATGAGCAGTTCTTC. The whole variable domain, filled in from reference TRBV7-6 and TRBJ2-1, reads GAGVSQSPRYKVTKRGQDVALRCDPISGHVSLYWYRQALGQGPEFLTYFNYEAQQDKSGLPNDRFSAERPEGSISTLTIQRTEQRDSAMYRCASSLALGALSYNEQFFGPGTRLTVL.

This clonotype was seen at least ten times. The genes are TRBV10-3 and TRBJ1-5; unclear D gene. The V and J ends lost 3 bases and 7 bases respectively, with 13 bases between them. The CDR3 is 14 amino acids. Germline V gene sequence: CDR1 ENHRY, CDR2 SYGVKD. CDR3 sequence: CAISDSDPGQPQHF. CDR3 nucleotides: TGTGCCATCAGTGACTCGGACCCCGGGCAGCCCCAGCATTTT.

The genes are TRBV11-2 and TRBJ2-3; D perhaps matches TRBD1 (6 bases). CDR1 is SGHAT, CDR2 FQNNGV, per germline. CDR3 size: 14 residues. Trimming removed 4 bases from V and 6 bases from J, with 14 bases in between. The CDR3 nucleotides read TGTGCCAGCAGCTGGGGGCCAGGGCGGGATACGCAGTATTTT. Translated: CASSWGPGRDTQYF.

This clonotype was observed a handful of times. The chain employs TRBV9 and TRBJ2-3; D may be TRBD1 (6 bases). The V gene's germline CDR1 is SGDLS and CDR2 YYNGEE. The V gene lost 4 bases and the J gene lost 5 bases, with 20 bases spanning the gap. This CDR3 comprises 16 residues. The CDR3 bases are TGTGCCAGCAGCCTCACTCACAGGGAAACTGGAGATACGCAGTATTTT. It is translated as CASSLTHRETGDTQYF.

About this clonotype itself: This may stem from a read error, because a much larger clone lies one nucleotide away. The chain recombines TRBV7-9 with TRBJ2-7, with D tentatively TRBD1 (5 bases). The germline V gene has CDR1 SEHNR and CDR2 FQNEAQ (reference sequence). V was clipped by 8 bases and J by 0 bases, with 32 bases between them. CDR3 length: 20 amino acids. The CDR3 region is CASGSAGPIIHHPSSYEQYF. The CDR3 DNA is TGTGCCAGCGGCTCGGCAGGGCCCATCATCCACCATCCTAGCTCCTACGAGCAGTACTTC.

This clonotype was detected a few times. The rearrangement uses TRBV7-6 and TRBJ2-3; the match to TRBD2 covers 10 bases. The CDR3 is made up of 18 amino acids. Looked up from germline, CDR1 is SGHVS and CDR2 is FNYEAQ. V trimming: 5 bases; J trimming: 5 bases; junction bases outside the gene matches: 16. CDR3 DNA sequence: TGTGCCAGCAGCGCCCGTTCCGGGACTAGCGCCACTAAAGATACGCAGTATTTT. This encodes CASSARSGTSATKDTQYF.

In this sample, this clonotype turned up many times. V and J are TRBV12-3 or TRBV12-4 and TRBJ2-6; no clear D gene. The germline V and J ends were trimmed by 6 bases and 0 bases, with 9 bases remaining between them. The CDR3 is made up of 15 amino acids. CDR3 nucleotide sequence: TGTGCCAGCAGCGCCGACACCTCTGGGGCCAACGTCCTGACTTTC. Residues: CASSADTSGANVLTF.

This clonotype came up many times. V is TRBV28 and J is TRBJ2-7, with D perhaps matching TRBD1 or TRBD2 (5 bases each). Germline assignment: CDR1 MDHEN and CDR2 SYDVKM. V lost 4 bases to trimming and J lost 0 bases, with 10 bases between them. The CDR3 is 14 residues long. The DNA of the CDR3 is TGTGCCAGCAGTTCCGGGGACCGCTCCTACGAGCAGTACTTC. It encodes CASSSGDRSYEQYF.

This clonotype came up a few times. The chain employs TRBV11-2 and TRBJ2-1, with 11 nucleotides matching TRBD2. Germline V gene sequence: CDR1 SGHAT, CDR2 FQNNGV. The CDR3 loop spans 15 amino acids. V lost 4 bases, J lost 6 bases, and 5 bases stayed unmatched. DNA for the CDR3: TGTGCCAGCAGCTCCGGACTAGCGGGTCTCAATGAGCAGTTCTTC. This translates into CASSSGLAGLNEQFF.

Only a few counts were recorded for this clonotype. The rearrangement joins TRBV7-3 to TRBJ1-3; D may be TRBD1 (6 bases). Germline V CDR1 and CDR2: SGHTA, FQGTGA. The CDR3 spans 15 residues. V lost 5 bases, J lost 4 bases, and 15 bases lay in between. CDR3: CASSPWGGGGNTIYF. Written as DNA, the CDR3 is TGTGCCAGCAGCCCCTGGGGGGGCGGAGGAAACACCATATATTTT. The whole variable domain, remainder taken from reference TRBV7-3 and TRBJ1-3, is GAGVSQTPSNKVTEKGKYVELRCDPISGHTALYWYRQSLGQGPEFLIYFQGTGAADDSGLPNDRFFAVRPEGSVSTLKIQRTERGDSAVYLCASSPWGGGGNTIYFGEGSWLTVV.

This chain uses TRBV29-1 with TRBJ2-2; D remains ambiguous. This CDR3 has 14 residues. Germline V CDR1 and CDR2: SQVTM, ANQGSEA. Trimming removed 4 bases at V and 2 bases at J, with 11 bases between. CDR3 sequence (DNA): TGCAGCGTTGCCGGGTTGCTTAACACCGGGGAGCTGTTTTTT. This gives the protein CSVAGLLNTGELFF.

The J gene is TRBJ2-2, the V gene TRBV3-1; 10 positions agree with TRBD2. The V gene end was trimmed by 7 bases and the J gene end by 3 bases; junction bases not matched to a gene: 5. This CDR3 is 15 amino acids long. Looked up from germline, CDR1 is LGHDT and CDR2 is YNNKEL (reference sequence). CDR3 protein: CASKTSGVHTGELFF. The CDR3 DNA is TGTGCCAGCAAAACTAGCGGGGTCCACACCGGGGAGCTGTTTTTT.

This clonotype was counted at least ten times. The chain uses TRBV7-2 and TRBJ2-3, with 7 positions matching TRBD2. The CDR3 extends over 15 amino acids. Germline V lookup: CDR1 SGHTA, CDR2 FQGNSA. V lost 4 bases, J lost 0 bases, and 4 bases stayed unmatched. The CDR3 loop is CASSSLAESTDTQYF. The CDR3, as DNA: TGTGCCAGCAGCTCCCTAGCGGAAAGCACAGATACGCAGTATTTT.

This clonotype was seen repeatedly, ten times or more. This sequence joins TRBV12-3 or TRBV12-4 and TRBJ2-7; D is perhaps TRBD2 (5 bases). The CDR3 consists of 13 residues. The ends were cut back, 6 bases at V and 5 bases at J, with 14 bases in the middle. CDR3 sequence: CASSATRVHEQYF. The CDR3 DNA is TGTGCCAGCAGCGCCACTAGAGTCCACGAGCAGTACTTC.